Below, one T cell receptor beta chain is given with its context. This clone showed up just once. There is no known antigen for this receptor. Qualities for individual bases were not recorded, and no much larger clone is one base off. The library was obtained by the immunoSEQ multiplex PCR assay. High-throughput TCR-beta CDR3 sequencing of genomic DNA from most patients was performed by Adaptive Biotechnologies. For the original study's pipeline: TCR sequencing data for over 15 patients were retrieved from Adaptive's ImmunoSEQ software; a few other patients were processed with MiXCR and VDJtools. CDR3 nucleotide sequences shared between donor and recipient were removed because their origin could not be assigned. To be classed as alloreactive, a clone needed at least 2-fold expansion over unstimulated cells and a minimum CFSE-low frequency of 0.002% (template counts) or 0.001% (read counts). Clones detected in sequenced pre-transplant spleen, lymph node, or MLR CFSE-low populations of the donor or recipient were defined as mappable. The cumulative frequency of alloreactive clones was calculated as a percentage of all sequences, weighted by copy number. TCRdb obtained this table from immuneACCESS and retained in-frame rearrangements with V and J assigned. These tables miss some clones; where compared with another copy, unresolved V genes account for less than half of the shortfall, and the remainder is unexplained. V and J calls and clone size are as listed in that table; D and trimming were resolved from the DNA. This sample lists fewer than 4,500 clones; about 95% were detected once. The ten largest clones take up around 1.2% of the sample.

This sample is part of a study of graft-versus-host responses after intestinal transplantation (dated by TCRdb to the early 2020s). Notes on the research overall: The transplants that recipients received were multivisceral, liver-intestinal, or isolated intestinal. The cohort enrolled 20 to 25 intestinal transplant recipients, one of whom was a retransplant, and a few patients without pretransplant specimens were excluded. Instead of going to the commercial service, samples from a few later patients were sequenced in-house on an Illumina MiSeq and processed with MiXCR. Donor T cell macrochimerism was defined as a peak of at least 4% donor T cells among recipient peripheral blood mononuclear cells. Bulk TCR-beta CDR3 sequencing was used to track graft-versus-host and host-versus-graft alloreactive T cell clones in the graft, circulation and bone marrow after intestinal transplantation. Alloreactive clones were identified by sequencing pre-transplant mixed lymphocyte reaction products and comparing them with unstimulated pre-transplant donor and recipient T cells. Every recipient was given anti-thymocyte globulin induction, followed by around three years of maintenance tacrolimus and steroids. What the authors observed across the whole study: Early after transplant, peak levels of circulating GvH clones were associated with declines in HvG clones. In the allografts of patients with donor T cell macrochimerism, GvH to HvG T cell clonal ratios were high. GvH clones were detected in recipient bone marrow, and some appeared earlier in ileal mucosa or blood, consistent with an intestinal mucosal origin. Conclusions were limited by the relatively low number and heterogeneity of intestinal transplant patients.

Blood samples were collected up to 4 times in the first month after transplant and then at least monthly when available. Deletion took 5 bases off V and 4 bases off J, with a span of 11 bases between the germline ends. From the germline V gene (reference sequence), CDR1 is PRHDT and CDR2 is FYEKMQ. Measured from the cysteine to the phenylalanine, the CDR3 is 13 residues long. The kept DNA is CDR3 alone, 39 bases in frame from the first base. The sequence links TRBV13 to TRBJ2-5, with the D segment identity uncertain. The origin of this receptor is a human patient who received an intestinal transplant, so some T cells may come from the graft donor. Sequenced material: PBMCs, taken 11 days after intestinal transplantation. This receptor carries the CDR3 CASSPEVGETQYF. The bases read TGTGCCAGCAGCCCGGAAGTGGGAGAGACCCAGTACTTC.